A selection of T cell receptor beta chains follows, all from one sample in a study of cytomegalovirus exposure and HLA in healthy donors. Profiling relied on immunoSEQ multiplex PCR, and the TCRdb table lists in-frame clones only, not all of them. The profile shows about 130,000 clones, less than 80% of them singletons. The sample was PBMCs. The receptor source for this set is a man aged 45-65 years in good health and CMV-seronegative. Both conserved end residues are part of each CDR3. D genes are given only for firm matches. Clone sizes are given selectively: once, few, many, or a class where the clone is expanded.

J,size,V,length,D,CDR3,DNA
TRBJ1-1,.,TRBV5-1,15,TRBD1,CASSLGGQGLTEAFF,TGCGCCAGCAGCTTGGGGGGACAGGGGCTCACTGAAGCTTTCTTT
TRBJ2-3,.,TRBV5-4,16,TRBD1,CASSATQGASTDTQYF,TGTGCCAGCAGCGCTACTCAGGGGGCGAGCACAGATACGCAGTATTTT
TRBJ1-5,.,TRBV9,14,TRBD1,CASSPWDSNQPQHF,TGTGCCAGCAGCCCCTGGGACAGTAATCAGCCCCAGCATTTT
TRBJ2-7,.,TRBV7-3,15,TRBD1,CASSSSPDRVSEQYF,TGTGCCAGCAGCTCGTCCCCGGACAGGGTAAGCGAGCAGTACTTC
TRBJ1-4,.,TRBV28,13,.,CASSLVSNEKLFF,TGTGCCAGCAGTTTAGTTAGTAATGAAAAACTGTTTTTT
TRBJ1-1,few,TRBV5-1,16,TRBD1,CASSLGSTGSYTEAFF,TGCGCCAGCAGCTTGGGATCGACAGGGAGTTACACTGAAGCTTTCTTT
TRBJ1-2,.,TRBV7-2,14,.,CASSLVAGSEGYTF,TGTGCCAGCAGCTTAGTTGCGGGGTCGGAGGGCTACACCTTC
TRBJ2-3,once,TRBV6-4,14,TRBD2,CASTLAGGPDTQYF,TGTGCCAGCACGTTAGCGGGGGGGCCCGATACGCAGTATTTT
TRBJ1-1,.,TRBV7-9,15,TRBD1,CASSPRDRENTEAFF,TGTGCCAGCAGCCCACGGGACAGGGAGAACACTGAAGCTTTCTTT
TRBJ2-2,.,TRBV7-8,15,TRBD2,CASSLSGTNTGELFF,TGTGCCAGCAGCTTATCCGGGACTAATACCGGGGAGCTGTTTTTT
TRBJ1-4,.,TRBV4-1,16,.,CASSRFGPATNEKLFF,TGCGCCAGCAGCCGTTTTGGCCCTGCAACTAATGAAAAACTGTTTTTT
TRBJ2-2,.,TRBV29-1,14,.,CSVWAGQQAGELFF,TGCAGCGTTTGGGCGGGGCAGCAAGCCGGGGAGCTGTTTTTT
TRBJ2-2,.,TRBV9,15,TRBD2,CASSTGTNPPGELFF,TGTGCCAGCAGCACGGGGACTAACCCCCCCGGGGAGCTGTTTTTT
TRBJ2-2,.,TRBV25-1,15,TRBD1,CASSEGQGWDGELFF,TGTGCCAGCAGTGAGGGACAGGGGTGGGACGGGGAGCTGTTTTTT
TRBJ1-4,.,TRBV7-9,14,TRBD1,CSSSYGQGQEKLFF,TGTTCCAGCAGCTATGGACAGGGGCAAGAAAAACTGTTTTTT
TRBJ1-1,few,TRBV7-8,17,TRBD1,CASSKDRGLQLNTEAFF,TGTGCCAGCAGCAAGGACAGGGGGCTGCAGCTGAACACTGAAGCTTTCTTT
TRBJ1-4,.,TRBV7-9,15,.,CASSLGAGSNEKLFF,TGTGCCAGCAGCTTAGGGGCAGGGTCTAATGAAAAACTGTTTTTT
TRBJ2-5,once,TRBV7-3,14,.,CASSPGTQQETQYF,TGTGCCAGCAGCCCGGGGACTCAACAAGAGACCCAGTACTTC
TRBJ2-7,.,TRBV5-1,17,TRBD1,CASSLSVGTGHPYEQYF,TGCGCCAGCAGCTTGTCGGTCGGGACAGGGCACCCCTACGAGCAGTACTTC
TRBJ1-1,.,TRBV5-1,13,.,CASSPDNVMGAFF,TGCGCCAGCAGTCCGGACAACGTAATGGGAGCTTTCTTT
TRBJ2-2,.,TRBV14,19,TRBD1,CASSQDLGQGGANTGELFF,TGTGCCAGCAGCCAAGATCTCGGACAGGGGGGGGCGAACACCGGGGAGCTGTTTTTT
TRBJ2-1,once,TRBV5-1,14,.,CASSLGGSYNEQFF,TGCGCCAGCAGCTTAGGCGGAAGTTACAATGAGCAGTTCTTC
TRBJ2-7,.,TRBV6-6,15,.,CASSYSPGASYEQYF,TGTGCCAGCAGTTACTCGCCAGGGGCCTCCTACGAGCAGTACTTC
TRBJ2-1,.,TRBV5-4,16,.,CASSLGGSDSYNEQFF,TGTGCCAGCAGCTTGGGAGGTTCCGACTCCTACAATGAGCAGTTCTTC
TRBJ1-5,.,TRBV4-3,16,.,CASSQSPGWVNQPQHF,TGCGCCAGCAGCCAGTCGCCGGGATGGGTCAATCAGCCCCAGCATTTT
TRBJ2-2,.,TRBV6-5,16,TRBD2,CASSSLAGGNTGELFF,TGTGCCAGCAGTTCCCTAGCGGGGGGGAACACCGGGGAGCTGTTTTTT
TRBJ1-3,.,TRBV4-1,17,.,CASSHASAGISGNTIYF,TGCGCCAGCAGCCATGCCTCCGCCGGGATCTCTGGAAACACCATATATTTT
TRBJ2-7,few,TRBV6-5,14,TRBD2,CASRPTGGIYEQYF,TGTGCCAGCAGGCCTACCGGGGGGATCTACGAGCAGTACTTC
TRBJ2-5,.,TRBV6-5,14,.,CASGPFGQQETQYF,TGTGCCAGCGGCCCCTTTGGACAGCAAGAGACCCAGTACTTC
TRBJ2-5,.,TRBV6-5,13,TRBD1,CASKTQGVETQYF,TGTGCCAGCAAAACACAGGGGGTCGAGACCCAGTACTTC
TRBJ1-5,.,TRBV10-3,16,TRBD1,CAISEAGTGDRQPQHF,TGTGCCATTTCGGAGGCGGGAACAGGGGACCGTCAGCCCCAGCATTTT
TRBJ2-1,once,TRBV13,15,TRBD1,CASSLGGQGYNEQFF,TGTGCCAGCAGCTTAGGAGGACAGGGTTACAATGAGCAGTTCTTC
TRBJ2-1,.,TRBV5-6,13,.,CASSLVGGNEQFF,TGTGCCAGCAGCTTGGTTGGAGGTAATGAGCAGTTCTTC
TRBJ1-4,.,TRBV5-1,15,TRBD1,CASSPDREENEKLFF,TGCGCCAGCAGTCCCGACAGGGAAGAGAATGAAAAACTGTTTTTT
TRBJ2-7,.,TRBV4-3,14,.,CASSQGGGGYEQYF,TGCGCCAGCAGCCAAGGCGGGGGCGGTTACGAGCAGTACTTC
TRBJ1-1,.,TRBV19,13,.,CATAAGGEDEAFF,TGTGCCACCGCAGCGGGGGGTGAGGATGAAGCTTTCTTT
TRBJ2-1,few,TRBV20-1,11,.,CSARQRNEQFF,TGCAGTGCTAGACAGAGGAATGAGCAGTTCTTC
TRBJ1-2,.,TRBV6-1,16,.,CASSEAGGATNYGYTF,TGTGCCAGCAGTGAAGCGGGGGGGGCCACTAACTATGGCTACACCTTC
TRBJ1-3,.,TRBV11-1,13,TRBD1,CASSFGQGEIIYF,TGTGCCAGCAGCTTCGGACAGGGGGAAATCATATATTTT
TRBJ1-2,few,TRBV6-9,15,.,CASSLGGGTNYGYTF,TGTGCCAGCAGTTTGGGGGGAGGGACTAACTATGGCTACACCTTC
TRBJ2-7,.,TRBV7-6,15,.,CASSLGSGSLQEQYF,TGTGCCAGCAGCTTAGGCTCGGGGTCTCTTCAGGAGCAGTACTTC
TRBJ1-4,.,TRBV5-6,17,TRBD1,CASSFLTGRRANEKLFF,TGTGCCAGCAGCTTCTTGACAGGGAGGAGAGCTAATGAAAAACTGTTTTTT
TRBJ1-4,.,TRBV21-1,20,.,CASSKASGQGTLSTNEKLFF,TGTGCCAGCAGCAAAGCGTCGGGACAGGGAACACTATCAACTAATGAAAAACTGTTTTTT
TRBJ1-1,.,TRBV6-5,16,TRBD1,CASSYARTGGDTEAFF,TGTGCCAGCAGTTACGCCCGGACAGGGGGAGATACTGAAGCTTTCTTT
TRBJ2-5,.,TRBV5-5,15,.,CASSTSLDRGQTQYF,TGTGCCAGCAGCACTAGCTTGGATCGGGGCCAGACCCAGTACTTC
TRBJ2-6,.,TRBV7-9,14,.,CASSSNFGANVLTF,TGTGCCAGCAGCTCCAACTTTGGGGCCAACGTCCTGACTTTC
TRBJ1-2,.,TRBV6-5,13,.,CACRIGVDYGYTF,TGTGCCTGCAGAATAGGGGTGGACTATGGCTACACCTTC
TRBJ1-3,.,TRBV6-6,12,.,CASREGPQTIYF,TGTGCCAGCAGAGAGGGCCCGCAGACCATATATTTT
TRBJ1-5,.,TRBV7-2,14,.,CASSLTGGDQPQHF,TGTGCCAGCAGCTTAACGGGAGGGGATCAGCCCCAGCATTTT
TRBJ2-2,.,TRBV19,15,TRBD2,CASSFSGARPGELFF,TGTGCCAGTAGTTTTAGCGGGGCCCGGCCCGGGGAGCTGTTTTTT